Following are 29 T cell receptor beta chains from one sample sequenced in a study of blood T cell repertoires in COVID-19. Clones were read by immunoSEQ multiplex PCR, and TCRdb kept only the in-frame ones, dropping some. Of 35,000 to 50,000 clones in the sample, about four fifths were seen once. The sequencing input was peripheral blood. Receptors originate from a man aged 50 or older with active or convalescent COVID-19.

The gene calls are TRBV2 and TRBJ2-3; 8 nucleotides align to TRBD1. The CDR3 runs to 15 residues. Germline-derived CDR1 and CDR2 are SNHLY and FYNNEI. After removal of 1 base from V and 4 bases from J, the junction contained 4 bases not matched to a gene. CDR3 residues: CASSEGRGQADTQYF. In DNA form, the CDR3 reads TGTGCCAGCAGTGAAGGCAGGGGGCAGGCAGATACGCAGTATTTT.

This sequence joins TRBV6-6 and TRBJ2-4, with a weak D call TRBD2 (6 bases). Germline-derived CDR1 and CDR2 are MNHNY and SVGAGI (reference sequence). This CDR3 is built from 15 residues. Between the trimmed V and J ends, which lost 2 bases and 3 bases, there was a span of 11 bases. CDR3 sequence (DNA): TGTGCCAGCAGTTACCCGGGAGAAGGCAAAAACATTCAGTACTTC. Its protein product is CASSYPGEGKNIQYF.

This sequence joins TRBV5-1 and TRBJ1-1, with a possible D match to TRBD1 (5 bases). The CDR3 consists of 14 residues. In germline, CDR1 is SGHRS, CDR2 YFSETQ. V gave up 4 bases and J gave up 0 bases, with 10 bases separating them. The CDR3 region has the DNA TGCGCCAGCAGCCAGGGCATCCTGAACACTGAAGCTTTCTTT. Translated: CASSQGILNTEAFF.

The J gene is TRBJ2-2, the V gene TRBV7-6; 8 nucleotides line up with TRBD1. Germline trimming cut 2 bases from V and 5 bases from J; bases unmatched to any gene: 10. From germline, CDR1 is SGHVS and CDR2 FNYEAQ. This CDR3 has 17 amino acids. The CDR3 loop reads CASSLLDGQGRTGELFF. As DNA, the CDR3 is TGTGCCAGCAGCTTATTAGATGGACAGGGTCGTACCGGGGAGCTGTTTTTT.

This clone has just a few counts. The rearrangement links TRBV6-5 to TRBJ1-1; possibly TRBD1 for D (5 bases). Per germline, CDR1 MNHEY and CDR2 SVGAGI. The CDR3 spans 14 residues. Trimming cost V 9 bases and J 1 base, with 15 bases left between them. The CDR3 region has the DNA TGTGCCAGTGACAGCCGTACCGAGAACACTGAAGCTTTCTTT. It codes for CASDSRTENTEAFF.

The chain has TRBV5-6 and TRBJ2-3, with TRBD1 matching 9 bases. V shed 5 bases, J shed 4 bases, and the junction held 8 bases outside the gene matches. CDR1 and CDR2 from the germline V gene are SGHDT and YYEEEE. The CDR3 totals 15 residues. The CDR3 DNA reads TGTGCCAGCAGACGGGACAGGGCCGGCCCAGATACGCAGTATTTT. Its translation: CASRRDRAGPDTQYF. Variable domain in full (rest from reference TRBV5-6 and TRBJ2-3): DAGVTQSPTHLIKTRGQQVTLRCSPKSGHDTVSWYQQALGQGPQFIFQYYEEEERQRGNFPDRFSGHQFPNYSSELNVNALLLGDSALYLCASRRDRAGPDTQYFGPGTRLTVL.

This CDR3 reads CASSLRLTGAGELFF. In DNA form, the CDR3 reads TGTGCCAGCAGTTTAAGGCTTACAGGGGCCGGGGAGCTGTTTTTT. The chain couples TRBV28 to TRBJ2-2; 7 nucleotides align to TRBD1. Germline V gene data show CDR1 as MDHEN and CDR2 as SYDVKM. The CDR3 length is 15 residues. V shed 2 bases and J 6 bases; nucleotides not matched to a gene: 6.

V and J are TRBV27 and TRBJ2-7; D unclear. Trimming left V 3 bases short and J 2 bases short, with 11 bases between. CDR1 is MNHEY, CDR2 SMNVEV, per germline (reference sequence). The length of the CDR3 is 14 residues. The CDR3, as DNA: TGTGCCAGCAGTTTCGGTTGGGCAGCCTACGAGCAGTACTTC. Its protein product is CASSFGWAAYEQYF.

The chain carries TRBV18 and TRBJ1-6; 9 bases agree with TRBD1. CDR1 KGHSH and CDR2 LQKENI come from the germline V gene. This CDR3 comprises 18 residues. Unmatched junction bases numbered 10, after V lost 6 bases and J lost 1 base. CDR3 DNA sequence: TGTGCCAGCTCCGGAATACAGGGGGCGTCTTCCTATAATTCACCCCTCCACTTT. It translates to CASSGIQGASSYNSPLHF.

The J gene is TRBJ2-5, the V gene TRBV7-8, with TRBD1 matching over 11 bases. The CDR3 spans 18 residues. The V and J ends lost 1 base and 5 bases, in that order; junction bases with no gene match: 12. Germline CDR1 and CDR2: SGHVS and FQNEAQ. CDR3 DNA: TGTGCCAGCAGCTTAGGTGTTCTCGGACAGGGGGCAGAGGAGACCCAGTACTTC. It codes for CASSLGVLGQGAEETQYF. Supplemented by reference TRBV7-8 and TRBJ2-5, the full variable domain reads GAGVSQSPRYKVAKRGQDVALRCDPISGHVSLFWYQQALGQGPEFLTYFQNEAQLDKSGLPSDRFFAERPEGSVSTLKIQRTQQEDSAVYLCASSLGVLGQGAEETQYFGPGTRLLVL.

The CDR3 DNA reads as TGTGCCAGCAGCTTAGCCGCAGGCCCCTACGAGCAGTACTTC. Amino acid sequence: CASSLAAGPYEQYF. This chain joins TRBV7-8 and TRBJ2-7, with D hard to call. Germline CDR1 SGHVS, CDR2 FQNEAQ. The CDR3 has 14 residues. Trimming took 0 bases from V and 2 from J, leaving 8 bases between them.

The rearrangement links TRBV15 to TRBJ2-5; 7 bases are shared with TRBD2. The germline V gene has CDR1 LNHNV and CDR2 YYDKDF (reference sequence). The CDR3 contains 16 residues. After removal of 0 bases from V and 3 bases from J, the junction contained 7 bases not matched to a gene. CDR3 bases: TGTGCCACCAGCAGAGATTACACGGGGGGTAAAGAGACCCAGTACTTC. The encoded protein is CATSRDYTGGKETQYF.

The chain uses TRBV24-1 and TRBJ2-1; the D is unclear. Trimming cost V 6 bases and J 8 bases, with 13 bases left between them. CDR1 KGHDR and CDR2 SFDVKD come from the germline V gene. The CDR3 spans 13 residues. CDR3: CATSSPPRDEQFF. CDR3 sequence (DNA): TGTGCCACCAGTTCGCCCCCTCGGGATGAGCAGTTCTTC.

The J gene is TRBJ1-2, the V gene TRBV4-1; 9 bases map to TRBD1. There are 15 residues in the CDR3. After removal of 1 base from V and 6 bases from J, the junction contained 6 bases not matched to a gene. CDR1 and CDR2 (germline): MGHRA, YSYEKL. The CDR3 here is CASSQAPDRGDGYTF. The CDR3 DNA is TGCGCCAGCAGCCAAGCCCCGGACAGGGGAGATGGCTACACCTTC.

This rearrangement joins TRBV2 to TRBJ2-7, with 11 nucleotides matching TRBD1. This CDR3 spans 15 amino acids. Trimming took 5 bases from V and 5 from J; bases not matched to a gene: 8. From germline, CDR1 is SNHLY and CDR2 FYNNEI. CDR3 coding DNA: TGTGCCAGCAGTCTCCGGACAGGGGGCGGAGACGAGCAGTACTTC. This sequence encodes CASSLRTGGGDEQYF.

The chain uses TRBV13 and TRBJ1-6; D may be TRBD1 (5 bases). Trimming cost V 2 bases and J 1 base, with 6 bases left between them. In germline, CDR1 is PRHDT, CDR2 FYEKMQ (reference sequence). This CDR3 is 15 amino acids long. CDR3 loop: CASSLQGSYNSPLHF. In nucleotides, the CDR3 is TGTGCCAGCAGCTTACAGGGATCCTATAATTCACCCCTCCACTTT.

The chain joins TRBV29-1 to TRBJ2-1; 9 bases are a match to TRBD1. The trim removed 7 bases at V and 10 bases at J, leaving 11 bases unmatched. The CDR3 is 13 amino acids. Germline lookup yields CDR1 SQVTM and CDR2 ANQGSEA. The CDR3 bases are TGCAGCGGAACAGGGGGCGAAGTTGAGGAGCAGTTCTTC. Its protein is CSGTGGEVEEQFF.

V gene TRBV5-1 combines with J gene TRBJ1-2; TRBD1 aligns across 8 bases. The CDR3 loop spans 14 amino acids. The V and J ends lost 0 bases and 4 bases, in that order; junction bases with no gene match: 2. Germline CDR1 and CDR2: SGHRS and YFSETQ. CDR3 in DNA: TGCGCCAGCAGCTTGGGGACAGGGACCTATGGCTACACCTTC. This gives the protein CASSLGTGTYGYTF.

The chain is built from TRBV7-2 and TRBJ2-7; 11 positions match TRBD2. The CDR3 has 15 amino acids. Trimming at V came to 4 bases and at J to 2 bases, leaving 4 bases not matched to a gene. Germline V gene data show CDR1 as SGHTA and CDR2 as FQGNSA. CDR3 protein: CASSSRLAGTYEQYF. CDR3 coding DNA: TGTGCCAGCAGCTCCCGACTAGCGGGGACCTACGAGCAGTACTTC. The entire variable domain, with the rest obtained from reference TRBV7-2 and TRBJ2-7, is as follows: GAGVSQSPSNKVTEKGKDVELRCDPISGHTALYWYRQSLGQGLEFLIYFQGNSAPDKSGLPSDRFSAERTGGSVSTLTIQRTQQEDSAVYLCASSSRLAGTYEQYFGPGTRLTVT.

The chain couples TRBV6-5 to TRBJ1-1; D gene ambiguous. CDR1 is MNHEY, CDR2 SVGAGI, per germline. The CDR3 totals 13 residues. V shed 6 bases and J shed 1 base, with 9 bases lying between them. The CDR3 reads CASSLQANTEAFF. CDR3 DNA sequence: TGTGCCAGCAGCTTGCAGGCGAACACTGAAGCTTTCTTT.

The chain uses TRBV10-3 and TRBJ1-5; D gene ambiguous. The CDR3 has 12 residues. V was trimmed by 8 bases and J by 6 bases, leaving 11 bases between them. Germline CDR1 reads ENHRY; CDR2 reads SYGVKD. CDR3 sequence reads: CAIYREFQPQHF. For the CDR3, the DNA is TGTGCCATCTACCGGGAATTTCAGCCCCAGCATTTT.

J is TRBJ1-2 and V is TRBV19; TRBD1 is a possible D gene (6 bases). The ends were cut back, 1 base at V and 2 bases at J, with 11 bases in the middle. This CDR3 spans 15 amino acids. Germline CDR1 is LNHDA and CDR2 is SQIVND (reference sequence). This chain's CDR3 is CASSIGRTANYGYTF. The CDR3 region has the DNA TGTGCCAGTAGTATAGGTAGGACAGCAAACTATGGCTACACCTTC.

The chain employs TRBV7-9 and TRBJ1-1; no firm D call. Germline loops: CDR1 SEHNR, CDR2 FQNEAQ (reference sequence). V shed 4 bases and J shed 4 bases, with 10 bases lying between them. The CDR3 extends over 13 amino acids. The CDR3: CASSSGIGTEAFF. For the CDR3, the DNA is TGTGCCAGCAGCTCGGGGATTGGCACTGAAGCTTTCTTT.

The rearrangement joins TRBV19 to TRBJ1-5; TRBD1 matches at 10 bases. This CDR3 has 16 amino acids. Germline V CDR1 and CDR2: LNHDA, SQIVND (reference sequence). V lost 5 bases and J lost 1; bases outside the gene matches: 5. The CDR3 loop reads CASSSLDRGSNQPQHF. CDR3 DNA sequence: TGTGCCAGTAGTTCCCTGGACAGGGGGAGCAATCAGCCCCAGCATTTT. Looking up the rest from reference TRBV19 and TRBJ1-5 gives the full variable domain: DGGITQSPKYLFRKEGQNVTLSCEQNLNHDAMYWYRQDPGQGLRLIYYSQIVNDFQKGDIAEGYSVSREKKESFPLTVTSAQKNPTAFYLCASSSLDRGSNQPQHFGDGTRLSIL.

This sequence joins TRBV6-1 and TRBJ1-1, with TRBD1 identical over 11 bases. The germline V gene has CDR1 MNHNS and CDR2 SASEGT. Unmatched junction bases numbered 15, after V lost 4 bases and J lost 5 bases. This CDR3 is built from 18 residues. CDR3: CASSAAGTGGLLRTEAFF. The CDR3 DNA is TGTGCCAGCAGTGCAGCCGGGACAGGGGGGCTTCTTCGGACTGAAGCTTTCTTT.

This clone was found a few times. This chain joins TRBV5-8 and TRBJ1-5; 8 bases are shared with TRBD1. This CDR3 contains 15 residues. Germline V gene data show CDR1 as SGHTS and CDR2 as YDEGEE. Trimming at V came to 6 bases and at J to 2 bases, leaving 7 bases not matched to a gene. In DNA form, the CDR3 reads TGTGCCAGCAACGTCAGGGGGCCTGGCAATCAGCCCCAGCATTTT. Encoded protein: CASNVRGPGNQPQHF. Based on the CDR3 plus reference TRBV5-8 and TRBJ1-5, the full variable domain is EAGVTQSPTHLIKTRGQQATLRCSPISGHTSVYWYQQALGLGLQFLLWYDEGEERNRGNFPPRFSGRQFPNYSSELNVNALELEDSALYLCASNVRGPGNQPQHFGDGTRLSIL.

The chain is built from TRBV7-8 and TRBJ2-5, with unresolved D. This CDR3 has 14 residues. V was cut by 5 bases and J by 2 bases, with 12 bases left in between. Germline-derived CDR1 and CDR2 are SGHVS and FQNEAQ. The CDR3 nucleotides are TGTGCCAGCAGCCTGACTGCGGCTCAAGAGACCCAGTACTTC. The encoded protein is CASSLTAAQETQYF.

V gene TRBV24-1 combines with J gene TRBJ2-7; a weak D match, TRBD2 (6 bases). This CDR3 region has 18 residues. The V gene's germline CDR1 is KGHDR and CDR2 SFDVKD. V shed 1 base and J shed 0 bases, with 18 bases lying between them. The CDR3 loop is CATSDFQRDSTFSYEQYF. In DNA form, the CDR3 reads TGTGCCACCAGTGATTTCCAAAGGGACTCAACCTTCTCCTACGAGCAGTACTTC.

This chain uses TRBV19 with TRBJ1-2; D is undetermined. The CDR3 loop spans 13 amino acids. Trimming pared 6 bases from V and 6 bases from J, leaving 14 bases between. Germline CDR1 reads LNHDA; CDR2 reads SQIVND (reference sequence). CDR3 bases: TGTGCCAGTAGCCAGAACGTATTGGATGGCTACACCTTC. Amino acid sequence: CASSQNVLDGYTF.